The 23 T cell receptor beta chains below come from one sample, sequenced in a study of T cells after yellow fever vaccination. MiXCR, run by TCRdb on the 5' RACE reads, gives a single entry per CDR3 protein. The table shows under 50,000 distinct CDR3 sequences, with approximately 6.3% occurring only once. Sequenced material: PBMCs, either bulk or a sorted T-cell subset (CD4+, CD8+, memory, or dextramer-sorted; not recorded which), taken 45 days after the yellow fever booster vaccination. These receptors were obtained from a man under 40 who received the YFV17D yellow fever vaccine.

The rearrangement links TRBV4-1 to TRBJ2-3, with 10 bases fitting TRBD1. This CDR3 is built from 21 residues. V lost 1 base, J lost 4 bases, and 20 bases stayed unmatched. Germline V gives CDR1 MGHRA, CDR2 YSYEKL. This CDR3 reads CASSQGTGQGVSLVGADTQYF. As DNA, the CDR3 is TGCGCCAGCAGCCAAGGGACCGGACAGGGGGTATCTCTAGTTGGGGCAGATACGCAGTATTTT.

This clonotype was detected many times. The chain recombines TRBV6-5 with TRBJ2-2, with D uncertain. The CDR3 is 14 residues long. V was shortened by 3 bases and J by 11 bases, with 16 bases between the two germline ends. CDR1 is MNHEY, CDR2 SVGAGI, per germline. CDR3 in DNA: TGTGCCAGCAGTTATCTCACAAACAACCAAGAGCTGTTTTTT. Its translation is CASSYLTNNQELFF.

This clonotype was seen ten or more times. The V gene is TRBV20-1, the J gene TRBJ2-4; possibly TRBD1 for D (5 bases). CDR1 and CDR2 (germline): DFQATT, SNEGSKA (reference sequence). CDR3 length: 16 residues. V lost 5 bases and J 0 bases, leaving 17 bases between the germline ends. The CDR3 DNA sequence: TGCAGTGCTCCCCCTCGACAGTCCCTAGCCAAAAACATTCAGTACTTC. Encoded protein: CSAPPRQSLAKNIQYF.

V usage is TRBV6-2 or TRBV6-3 and J usage is TRBJ2-7; TRBD2 matches at 7 bases. Trimming removed 2 bases from V and 7 bases from J; junction bases left unmatched: 20. This CDR3 comprises 18 residues. Per germline, CDR1 MNHEY and CDR2 SVGEGT. CDR3 nucleotide sequence: TGTGCCAGCAGTTACGACGGCGGGAGTTTTTACCCCGTTCGGGAGCAGTACTTC. Translating it yields CASSYDGGSFYPVREQYF.

J is TRBJ2-5 and V is TRBV12-3 or TRBV12-4; D ambiguous. V lost 7 bases, J lost 4 bases, and 10 bases lay in between. The CDR3 length is 12 residues. CDR3 amino acids: CASNAIGETQYF. Written as DNA, the CDR3 is TGTGCCAGCAACGCGATCGGAGAGACCCAGTACTTC.

Many counts were recorded for this clonotype. The gene calls are TRBV6-1 and TRBJ2-7; 9 bases line up with TRBD1. The CDR3 spans 14 residues. J gave up 1 base and V 6 bases, and 4 bases lay outside the gene matches. CDR1 and CDR2 from the germline V gene are MNHNS and SASEGT. CDR3 bases: TGTGCCAGCAGGGGGGACAGGGTGTCCTACGAGCAGTACTTC. Translated: CASRGDRVSYEQYF.

This clonotype was seen at least ten times. The chain carries TRBV20-1 and TRBJ2-7, with TRBD1 as a possible D gene (6 bases). Trimming cost V 3 bases and J 4 bases, with 13 bases left between them. The germline CDR1 and CDR2 sequences are DFQATT and SNEGSKA (reference sequence). The CDR3 has 13 residues. This CDR3 reads CSASLRRGYEQYF. In DNA, the CDR3 is TGCAGTGCTAGTTTGCGTAGGGGGTACGAGCAGTACTTC.

J is TRBJ2-7 and V is TRBV10-3; the match to TRBD1 covers 10 bases. CDR1 ENHRY and CDR2 SYGVKD come from the germline V gene. The CDR3 is 13 residues long. J gave up 6 bases and V 6 bases, and 5 bases lay outside the gene matches. The CDR3 sequence is CAISGQGVGEQYF. CDR3 in DNA: TGTGCCATCAGCGGACAGGGGGTAGGCGAGCAGTACTTC.

This clonotype has a count of ten or more. This chain links TRBV28 with TRBJ2-2; D call uncertain. V lost 2 bases and J 5 bases, leaving 9 bases between the germline ends. Germline V gene lookup returns CDR1 MDHEN and CDR2 SYDVKM. The length of the CDR3 is 14 residues. The CDR3 here is CASSLGRTTGELFF. The DNA for the CDR3 is TGTGCCAGCAGTTTAGGAAGGACGACCGGGGAGCTGTTTTTT.

V and J are TRBV6-5 and TRBJ2-5; 13 positions match TRBD2. The V gene's germline CDR1 is MNHEY and CDR2 SVGAGI. V shed 0 bases and J 5 bases; nucleotides not matched to a gene: 0. CDR3 length: 15 amino acids. The CDR3 reads CASSYSTSGRETQYF. CDR3 coding DNA: TGTGCCAGCAGTTACTCGACTAGCGGGAGGGAGACCCAGTACTTC.

This clonotype was found many times. This sequence joins TRBV20-1 and TRBJ2-5; possibly TRBD2 for D (5 bases). V dropped 0 bases and J dropped 4 bases, with 15 bases sitting between them. There are 15 residues in the CDR3. The germline gives CDR1 DFQATT, CDR2 SNEGSKA (reference sequence). CDR3 protein: CSARDSDRGAETQYF. The CDR3 bases are TGCAGTGCTAGAGATTCCGACCGGGGTGCAGAGACCCAGTACTTC.

This clonotype appeared many times. This rearrangement joins TRBV20-1 to TRBJ2-2; D is perhaps TRBD2 (6 bases). Germline V gives CDR1 DFQATT, CDR2 SNEGSKA (reference sequence). This CDR3 is built from 13 residues. Trimming cost V 6 bases and J 2 bases, with 10 bases left between them. The CDR3 loop reads CSAEGPNTGELFF. The CDR3, as DNA: TGCAGTGCGGAGGGGCCCAACACCGGGGAGCTGTTTTTT.

This clonotype was counted many times. The chain couples TRBV7-2 to TRBJ2-5, with a tentative D call TRBD2 (5 bases). CDR3 length: 14 amino acids. V dropped 5 bases and J dropped 3 bases, with 13 bases sitting between them. Germline CDR1 SGHTA, CDR2 FQGNSA. The CDR3 is CASSPTGNKETQYF. In DNA, the CDR3 is TGTGCCAGCAGCCCCACCGGGAACAAAGAGACCCAGTACTTC.

At least ten counts were recorded for this clonotype. V usage is TRBV20-1 and J usage is TRBJ1-2; unclear D gene. The CDR3 has 11 amino acids. Germline CDR1 is DFQATT and CDR2 is SNEGSKA (reference sequence). V was pared by 2 bases and J by 12 bases, with 13 bases between. This CDR3 reads CSARREGLNTF. The CDR3 bases are TGCAGTGCTAGAAGAGAAGGGCTGAACACCTTC.

This clonotype turned up a few times. The chain carries TRBV7-2 and TRBJ2-2; 7 bases fit TRBD2. The V segment lost 5 bases and the J segment 6 bases; nucleotides outside the gene matches: 9. In germline, CDR1 is SGHTA, CDR2 FQGNSA. The CDR3 is made up of 15 amino acids. Here the CDR3 DNA reads TGTGCCAGCAGCCAGGCCAGCGGGATGGCCGGGGAGCTGTTTTTT. Amino acid sequence: CASSQASGMAGELFF.

Details on this clonotype: At one boundary the junction diverges from the germline segment, which might be a read error. The rearrangement joins TRBV7-7 to TRBJ2-2; a weak D match, TRBD2 (5 bases). CDR1 SSHAT and CDR2 FNYEAQ come from the germline V gene (reference sequence). The CDR3 runs 14 residues. CDR3 region: CASSLSQNTGELLF. CDR3 bases: TGTGCTAGCAGCTTAAGTCAGAACACCGGGGAGCTGCTTTTT.

V usage is TRBV7-8 and J usage is TRBJ1-2; D perhaps matches TRBD1 (6 bases). CDR3 length: 13 residues. Deletions cut 5 bases from V and 4 bases from J, with 11 bases between. Germline assignment: CDR1 SGHVS and CDR2 FQNEAQ. In nucleotides, the CDR3 is TGTGCCAGCAGCGCCTCGACAGGCTATGGCTACACCTTC. It translates to CASSASTGYGYTF.

This clonotype was observed a few times. The genes are TRBV7-2 and TRBJ2-7; D gene ambiguous. The V and J ends lost 2 bases and 5 bases respectively, with 4 bases between them. Germline V gene lookup returns CDR1 SGHTA and CDR2 FQGNSA. The CDR3 totals 11 residues. CDR3 DNA: TGTGCCAGCAGCTTAACAAACGAGCAGTACTTC. As protein: CASSLTNEQYF.

A note on this clonotype: With a much larger clone just one base away, this may be a read error. The V and J genes are TRBV27 and TRBJ2-4, with D tentatively TRBD2 (6 bases). The CDR3 has 19 residues. Looked up from germline, CDR1 is MNHEY and CDR2 is SMNVEV (reference sequence). The CDR3 sequence: CARSSGWSRIGSGKNIQYF. The DNA of the CDR3 is TGTGCCCGCAGTTCCGGGTGGTCTCGGATCGGGAGTGGCAAAAACATTCAGTACTTC.

This clonotype occurred a few times. This chain uses TRBV15 with TRBJ1-4; D is unclear. This CDR3 spans 14 amino acids. The V end lost 3 bases, the J end lost 2 bases, and 7 bases lay between the germline ends. Germline CDR1 and CDR2: LNHNV and YYDKDF (reference sequence). The CDR3 DNA is TGTGCCACCAGCAGCGGGATTACTAATGAAAAACTGTTTTTT. Encoded protein: CATSSGITNEKLFF. Full variable domain (remainder filled in from reference TRBV15 and TRBJ1-4): DAMVIQNPRYQVTQFGKPVTLSCSQTLNHNVMYWYQQKSSQAPKLLFHYYDKDFNNEADTPDNFQSRRPNTSFCFLDIRSPGLGDTAMYLCATSSGITNEKLFFGSGTQLSVL.

This clonotype appeared a few times. The rearrangement links TRBV4-3 to TRBJ2-1; 13 nucleotides align to TRBD2. Trimming took 1 base from V and 8 from J; bases not matched to a gene: 5. Germline CDR1 is LGHNA and CDR2 is YSLEER. The CDR3 is made up of 16 amino acids. This CDR3 reads CASSQGRLAGGHEQFF. DNA for the CDR3: TGCGCCAGCAGCCAAGGAAGACTAGCGGGAGGACATGAGCAGTTCTTC.

This clonotype was counted many times. The J gene is TRBJ2-7, the V gene TRBV23-1; no clear D. TRBV23-1 is reported as an ORF; its role is uncertain. Trimming removed 0 bases at V and 1 base at J, with 13 bases between. The CDR3 has 16 amino acids. The CDR3 here is CASSQSPPRGSYEQYF. CDR3 bases: TGCGCCAGCAGTCAATCGCCACCCCGAGGATCCTACGAGCAGTACTTC.

This clonotype appeared many times. The rearrangement uses TRBV21-1 and TRBJ2-3; the table's D call, TRBD2, was not checked against the DNA. TRBV21-1 is annotated as a pseudogene. The CDR3 consists of 21 residues. CDR3 protein: CASSKKESGTSGLFSTDTQYF. CDR3 bases: TGTGCCAGCAGCAAAAAAGAAAGTGGGACTAGCGGTCTGTTTAGCACAGATACGCAGTATTTT.